This T cell receptor (beta chain) was captured by sequencing in a study of Ad26.COV2.S vaccination and SARS-CoV-2 variants. Study details: The donor belonged to the COV1001 Ad26.COV2.S trial arm. Each vaccinee took Ad26.COV2.S intramuscularly, once or twice 56 days apart.

The length of the CDR3 is 13 residues. Germline V CDR1 and CDR2: LNHDA, SQIVND (reference sequence). The V segment lost 9 bases and the J segment 1 base; nucleotides outside the gene matches: 2. Treatment here: around 19 received Ad26.COV2.S at low or high dose, single or two shots; 5 received placebo; per-sample allocation not given. Specimens were obtained on day 63 following the first vaccine or placebo injection. Assay used: immunoSEQ multiplex PCR; TCRdb lists only in-frame clones, some missing. In the table there are roughly 420,000 clones, 89% of which are singletons. The chain combines TRBV19 with TRBJ2-3, with 9 bases that match TRBD2. This material consisted of peripheral blood, taken in a trial of Ad26.COV2.S vaccine versus placebo. The TCR sequence derives from a person aged 18-60 years who received the Ad26.COV2.S COVID-19 vaccine or a placebo. CDR3 bases: TGTGCCAGCAGGACTAGCGGCACAGATACGCAGTATTTT. Protein: CASRTSGTDTQYF.